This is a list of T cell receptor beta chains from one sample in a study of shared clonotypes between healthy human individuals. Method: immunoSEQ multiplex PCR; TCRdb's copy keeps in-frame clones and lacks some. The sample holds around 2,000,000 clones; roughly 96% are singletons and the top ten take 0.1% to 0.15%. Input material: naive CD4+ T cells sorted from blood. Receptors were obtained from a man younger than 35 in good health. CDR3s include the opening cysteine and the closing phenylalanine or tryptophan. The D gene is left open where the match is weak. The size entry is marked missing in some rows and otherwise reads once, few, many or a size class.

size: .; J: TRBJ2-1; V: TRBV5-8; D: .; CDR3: CASSLGTSSYNEQFF; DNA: TGTGCCAGCAGCTTGGGGACGAGCTCCTACAATGAGCAGTTCTTC
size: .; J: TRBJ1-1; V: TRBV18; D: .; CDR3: CASSPLTGGTEAFF; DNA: TGTGCCAGCTCACCTTTAACAGGAGGCACTGAAGCTTTCTTT
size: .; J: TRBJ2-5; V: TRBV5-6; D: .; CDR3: CASSLGLVETQYF; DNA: TGTGCCAGCAGCCTAGGCCTTGTGGAGACCCAGTACTTC
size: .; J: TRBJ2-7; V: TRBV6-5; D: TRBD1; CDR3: CASRTGTGGEQYF; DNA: TGTGCCAGCAGGACCGGGACAGGGGGCGAGCAGTACTTC
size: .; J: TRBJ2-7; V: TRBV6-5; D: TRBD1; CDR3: CASSRTGGRYEQYF; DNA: TGTGCCAGCAGTAGGACAGGGGGCCGCTACGAGCAGTACTTC
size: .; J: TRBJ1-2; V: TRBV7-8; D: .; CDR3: CASSLETFPNYGYTF; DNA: TGTGCCAGCAGCTTAGAGACCTTTCCTAACTATGGCTACACCTTC
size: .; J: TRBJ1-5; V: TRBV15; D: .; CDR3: CATSSREGSNQPQHF; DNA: TGTGCCACCAGCAGTAGGGAGGGTAGCAATCAGCCCCAGCATTTT
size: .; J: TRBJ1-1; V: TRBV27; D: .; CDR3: CASSLGLQGTEAFF; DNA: TGTGCCAGCAGTTTAGGACTCCAGGGCACTGAAGCTTTCTTT
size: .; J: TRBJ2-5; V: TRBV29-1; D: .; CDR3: CSVGRQGLGETQYF; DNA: TGCAGCGTTGGTCGTCAGGGTTTGGGGGAGACCCAGTACTTC
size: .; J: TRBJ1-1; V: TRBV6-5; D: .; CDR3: CASSYYGTVNTEAFF; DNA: TGTGCCAGCAGTTACTACGGGACGGTGAACACTGAAGCTTTCTTT
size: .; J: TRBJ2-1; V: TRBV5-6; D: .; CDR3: CASSLLEVTYNEQFF; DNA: TGTGCCAGCAGCCTACTAGAAGTCACCTACAATGAGCAGTTCTTC
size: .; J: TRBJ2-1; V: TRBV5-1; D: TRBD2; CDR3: CASSFVAGAYNEQFF; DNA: TGCGCCAGCAGCTTCGTAGCGGGGGCCTACAATGAGCAGTTCTTC
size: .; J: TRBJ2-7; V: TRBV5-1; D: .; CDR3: CASSLVGDPQYEQYF; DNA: TGCGCCAGCAGCTTGGTCGGGGATCCCCAGTACGAGCAGTACTTC
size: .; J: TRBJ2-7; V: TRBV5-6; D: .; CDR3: CASSLGGPEQYF; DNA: TGTGCCAGCAGCTTGGGCGGGCCCGAGCAGTACTTC
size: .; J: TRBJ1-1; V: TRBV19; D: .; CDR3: CASSMATLGRNTEVFF; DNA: TGTGCCAGTAGTATGGCGACCCTCGGTCGGAACACTGAAGTTTTCTTT
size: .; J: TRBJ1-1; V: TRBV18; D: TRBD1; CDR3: CASSPETGTEAFF; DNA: TGTGCCAGCTCACCGGAGACAGGGACTGAAGCTTTCTTT
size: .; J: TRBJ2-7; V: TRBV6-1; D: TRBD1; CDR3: CASQGQNSYEQYF; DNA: TGTGCCAGCCAGGGACAGAACTCCTACGAGCAGTACTTC
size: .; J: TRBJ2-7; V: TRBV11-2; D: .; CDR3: CASSFLGPNPNF; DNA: TGTGCCAGCAGCTTCCTTGGGCCTAATCCTAACTTC
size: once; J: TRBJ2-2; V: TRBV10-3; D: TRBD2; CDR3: CAISDTSGRAANTGELFF; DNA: TGTGCCATCAGTGATACTAGCGGGAGGGCCGCGAACACCGGGGAGCTGTTTTTT
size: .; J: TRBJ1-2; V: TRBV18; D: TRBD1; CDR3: CASSQGQVLNYGYTF; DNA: TGTGCCAGCTCACAGGGACAGGTGCTAAACTATGGCTACACCTTC
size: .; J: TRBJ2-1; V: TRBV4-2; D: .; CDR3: CASSQEMSYNEQFF; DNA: TGTGCCAGCAGCCAAGAAATGTCCTACAATGAGCAGTTCTTC
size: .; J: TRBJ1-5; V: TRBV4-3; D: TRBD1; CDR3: CASSQDLGDRAGNQPQHF; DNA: TGCGCCAGCAGCCAAGACTTGGGGGACAGGGCGGGGAATCAGCCCCAGCATTTT
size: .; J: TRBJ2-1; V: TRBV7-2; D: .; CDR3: CASSLDGVNYNEQFF; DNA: TGTGCCAGCAGCTTAGACGGGGTAAACTACAATGAGCAGTTCTTC
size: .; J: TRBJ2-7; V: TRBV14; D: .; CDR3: CASSQVTGSYEQYF; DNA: TGTGCCAGCAGCCAAGTGACAGGATCCTACGAGCAGTACTTC
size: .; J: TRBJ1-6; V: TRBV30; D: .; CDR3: CAWSVERTGSLHF; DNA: TGTGCCTGGAGTGTAGAGAGAACCGGATCCCTCCACTTT
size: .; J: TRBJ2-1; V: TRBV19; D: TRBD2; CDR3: CASSTGLAGGLGTYNEQFF; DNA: TGTGCCAGTAGTACGGGACTAGCGGGAGGGTTGGGGACCTACAATGAGCAGTTCTTC
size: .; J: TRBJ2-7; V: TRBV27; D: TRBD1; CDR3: CASSTRGLPEQYF; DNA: TGTGCCAGCAGTACCAGGGGGCTCCCCGAGCAGTACTTC
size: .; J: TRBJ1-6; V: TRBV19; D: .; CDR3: CASSISIGQVAPLHF; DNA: TGTGCCAGTAGTATATCCATAGGACAAGTCGCGCCCCTCCACTTT
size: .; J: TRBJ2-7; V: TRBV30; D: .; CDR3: CAWSGVSYEQYF; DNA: TGTGCCTGGAGTGGTGTGTCCTACGAGCAGTACTTC
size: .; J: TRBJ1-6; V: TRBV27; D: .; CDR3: CASSLNGWGRGNSPLHF; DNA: TGTGCCAGCAGTTTAAACGGATGGGGCCGGGGGAATTCACCCCTCCACTTT
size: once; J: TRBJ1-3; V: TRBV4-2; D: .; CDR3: CASSQGRGLSSGNTIYF; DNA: TGTGCCAGCAGCCAAGGTCGGGGATTAAGCTCTGGAAACACCATATATTTT
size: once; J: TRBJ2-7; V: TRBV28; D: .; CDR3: CASRDTLSSYEQYF; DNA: TGTGCCAGCCGGGACACCTTAAGCTCCTACGAGCAGTACTTC